Below, 20 T cell receptor beta chains from the same sample are listed, as sequenced in a study of response to subunit inactivated influenza vaccine. TCRdb re-derived calls from the RT-PCR reads in MiXCR, one entry per CDR3 protein. There are roughly 700,000 distinct CDR3 sequences in the sample; approximately 15% occur only once, and about 9.9% lies in the top ten. This sample comprised PBMCs from blood, obtained roughly 12 days after vaccination. These receptors all stem from a man aged 50 to 60 who received an inactivated influenza vaccine.

The sample holds a few counts of this clonotype. The genes are TRBV19 and TRBJ1-6; TRBD1 matches at 7 bases. Germline lookup yields CDR1 LNHDA and CDR2 SQIVND (reference sequence). This CDR3 is built from 15 residues. The junction had 4 bases not matched to a gene; V was cut back by 4 bases and J by 4 bases. CDR3 amino acids: CASSNPGQYNSPLHF. The CDR3 DNA sequence: TGTGCCAGTAGTAATCCGGGACAGTATAATTCACCCCTCCACTTT.

In this sample, this clonotype turned up many times. The CDR3 sequence is CASSLDGSFTDTQYF. The CDR3 coding sequence is TGTGCCAGCAGCTTAGACGGCAGCTTCACAGATACGCAGTATTTT. This sequence joins TRBV11-2 and TRBJ2-3; D not resolved. The CDR3 covers 15 residues. From germline, CDR1 is SGHAT and CDR2 FQNNGV. V lost 0 bases to trimming and J lost 2 bases, with 9 bases between them.

This clonotype was found many times. The V call is TRBV11-2, the J call TRBJ2-1, with 13 bases lining up with TRBD2. V lost 5 bases, J lost 4 bases, and 14 bases stayed unmatched. Germline lookup yields CDR1 SGHAT and CDR2 FQNNGV. The CDR3 has 19 amino acids. This CDR3 reads CASSRTRRTSGGNYNEQFF. CDR3 bases: TGTGCCAGCAGCCGAACTAGGCGGACTAGCGGGGGCAATTACAATGAGCAGTTCTTC.

The genes are TRBV6-2 or TRBV6-3 and TRBJ2-2, with 7 nucleotides matching TRBD2. The CDR3 loop spans 14 amino acids. Trimming removed 6 bases from V and 6 bases from J; junction bases left unmatched: 7. Germline lookup yields CDR1 MNHEY and CDR2 SVGEGT. The CDR3 DNA follows: TGTGCCAGCAGACAACCGGGGGGATCCGGGGAGCTGTTTTTT. Translation: CASRQPGGSGELFF.

V usage is TRBV7-8 and J usage is TRBJ1-1; D may be TRBD1 (6 bases). Germline loops: CDR1 SGHVS, CDR2 FQNEAQ. This CDR3 spans 16 amino acids. With 5 bases removed from V and 2 bases from J, the gap between germline ends came to 18 bases. In DNA form, the CDR3 reads TGTGCCAGCAGCGTAGGGTATGGGGGACACAACACTGAAGCTTTCTTT. Protein: CASSVGYGGHNTEAFF.

This clonotype showed up many times. The rearrangement uses TRBV20-1 and TRBJ1-1; 7 bases match TRBD1. CDR3 size: 13 residues. Looked up from germline, CDR1 is DFQATT and CDR2 is SNEGSKA (reference sequence). V shed 6 bases, J shed 1 base, and the junction held 5 bases outside the gene matches. In DNA, the CDR3 is TGCAGTGCCACGAGGGGGCAGAACACTGAAGCTTTCTTT. It is translated as CSATRGQNTEAFF.

This clonotype has a handful of counts. The CDR3 DNA sequence: TGTGCCAGCAGTTTGGGCTCCCTGAACACCGGGGAGCTGTTTTTT. As protein: CASSLGSLNTGELFF. The V call is TRBV28, the J call TRBJ2-2; no clear D gene. The CDR3 covers 15 residues. Germline values: CDR1 MDHEN, CDR2 SYDVKM. Trimming removed 3 bases from V and 1 base from J, with 9 bases in between.

This clonotype was seen many times. The DNA of the CDR3 is TGTGCCAGCAGCTTAACCATTAGCACAGATACGCAGTATTTT. The encoded protein is CASSLTISTDTQYF. The chain couples TRBV7-9 to TRBJ2-3; D not certain. Germline V gene sequence: CDR1 SEHNR, CDR2 FQNEAQ (reference sequence). V was shortened by 2 bases and J by 0 bases, with 6 bases between the two germline ends. The CDR3 contains 14 residues.

The gene calls are TRBV7-9 and TRBJ2-1, with a weak D call TRBD2 (6 bases). V gave up 3 bases and J gave up 10 bases, with 25 bases separating them. This CDR3 is built from 17 residues. The germline gives CDR1 SEHNR, CDR2 FQNEAQ (reference sequence). CDR3 sequence: CASSFPNPLAFPMEQFF. The CDR3 DNA reads as TGTGCCAGCAGCTTTCCAAACCCTCTAGCGTTTCCAATGGAGCAGTTCTTC.

The gene calls are TRBV5-1 and TRBJ2-7; 9 bases match TRBD2. Germline V CDR1 and CDR2: SGHRS, YFSETQ. The V gene end was trimmed by 4 bases and the J gene end by 2 bases; junction bases not matched to a gene: 7. The CDR3 is 15 residues long. This CDR3 reads CASSREAGGAYEQYF. The CDR3 DNA sequence: TGCGCCAGCAGCCGGGAGGCGGGAGGGGCCTACGAGCAGTACTTC.

The chain carries TRBV19 and TRBJ1-1; D is ambiguous. This CDR3 has 13 amino acids. Trimming shortened V by 5 bases and J by 2 bases, and 9 bases separated the two germline ends. Germline V gives CDR1 LNHDA, CDR2 SQIVND (reference sequence). In nucleotides, the CDR3 is TGTGCCAGTAGTCGAGAGGGTAACACTGAAGCTTTCTTT. Residues: CASSREGNTEAFF.

V is TRBV10-3 and J is TRBJ2-7; maybe TRBD1 (6 bases). Germline loops: CDR1 ENHRY, CDR2 SYGVKD. The CDR3 is 15 residues long. V lost 3 bases and J lost 2, with 14 bases in between. CDR3 bases: TGTGCCATCAGTGACCCCGGGACACCCACCTACGAGCAGTACTTC. This encodes CAISDPGTPTYEQYF.

This clonotype showed up many times. V is TRBV20-1 and J is TRBJ2-3; 9 bases are shared with TRBD2. V gave up 0 bases and J gave up 1 base; unmatched junction bases: 2. CDR3 length equals 15 residues. Germline V lookup: CDR1 DFQATT, CDR2 SNEGSKA (reference sequence). This chain's CDR3 is CSARDSSGGTDTQYF. The CDR3, as DNA: TGCAGTGCTAGAGATTCTAGCGGGGGCACAGATACGCAGTATTTT.

This clonotype appeared a few times. J is TRBJ2-7 and V is TRBV15; D is uncertain. The CDR3 loop spans 13 amino acids. CDR1 and CDR2 (germline): LNHNV, YYDKDF (reference sequence). Trimming took off 0 bases at V and 4 bases at J, with 7 bases between the two ends. CDR3 residues: CATSRDRYYEQYF. Here the CDR3 DNA reads TGTGCCACCAGCAGAGATCGTTATTACGAGCAGTACTTC.

This rearrangement joins TRBV12-3 or TRBV12-4 to TRBJ2-1, with 10 bases matching TRBD1. The CDR3 runs to 15 residues. Trimming took 5 bases from V and 7 from J; bases not matched to a gene: 8. CDR3 sequence: CASSQTGGAGNEQFF. CDR3 coding DNA: TGTGCCAGCAGTCAGACAGGGGGCGCGGGTAATGAGCAGTTCTTC.

This clonotype was detected ten times or more. V is TRBV6-5 and J is TRBJ1-6; D remains unclear. The germline V and J ends were trimmed by 2 bases and 15 bases, with 14 bases remaining between them. This CDR3 spans 13 amino acids. CDR1 is MNHEY, CDR2 SVGAGI, per germline. CDR3 sequence (DNA): TGTGCCAGCAGTTACAGACCTACCCGGGACCTCCACTTT. Translation gives CASSYRPTRDLHF.

This clonotype was detected only a few times. The rearrangement joins TRBV12-3 or TRBV12-4 to TRBJ2-1; 7 nucleotides align to TRBD1. This CDR3 contains 16 residues. J gave up 1 base and V 7 bases, and 10 bases lay outside the gene matches. CDR3: CASKSETGNSYNEQFF. The CDR3 DNA reads as TGTGCCAGCAAATCCGAGACAGGGAATTCCTACAATGAGCAGTTCTTC.

This clonotype was seen only a few times. This rearrangement joins TRBV6-1 to TRBJ1-2; the D is unclear. Germline V gives CDR1 MNHNS, CDR2 SASEGT. This CDR3 has 16 amino acids. The V end was cut by 5 bases, the J end by 8 bases, with 24 bases between. The CDR3: CASSLLSYGGLGGYTF. CDR3 nucleotide sequence: TGTGCCAGCAGTCTTCTTTCGTACGGAGGCCTAGGGGGCTACACCTTC.

This clonotype came up many times. This chain joins TRBV24-1 and TRBJ2-7, with 15 bases that match TRBD2. V lost 2 bases to trimming and J lost 7 bases; unmatched junction nucleotides: 14. Germline loops: CDR1 KGHDR, CDR2 SFDVKD. There are 19 residues in the CDR3. The CDR3 loop reads CATSDSGTSGRRKGGEQYF. In DNA, the CDR3 is TGTGCCACCAGTGATTCCGGGACTAGCGGGAGGAGGAAAGGGGGTGAGCAGTACTTC.

The V call is TRBV6-1, the J call TRBJ2-7, with D possibly TRBD1 on 5 matching bases. Looked up from germline, CDR1 is MNHNS and CDR2 is SASEGT. This CDR3 region has 12 residues. V lost 7 bases, J lost 6 bases, and 13 bases lay in between. The CDR3 protein is CASNTGLGEQYF. The CDR3 coding sequence is TGTGCCAGCAATACAGGTCTGGGCGAGCAGTACTTC.